The present T cell receptor (beta chain) was sequenced within a study of cytomegalovirus exposure and HLA in healthy donors. Study observations and caveats: 16,951 TCR beta sequences were associated with HLA alleles at 0.05 false discovery rate in a later analysis.

The PCR had 60 Vbeta and 13 Jbeta primers. The repertoire was sequenced with immunoSEQ multiplex PCR; TCRdb's copy has only in-frame clones and lacks some. The sample has approximately 100,000 clones, 76% seen once. In its sample, this clone was seen a few times. What it recognizes is unknown. V dropped 1 base and J dropped 5 bases, with 5 bases sitting between them. The CDR3 extends over 11 amino acids. In germline, CDR1 is DFQATT, CDR2 SNEGSKA (reference sequence). This receptor was taken from a woman aged 45-60 years in good health and CMV-seropositive. Sequenced: PBMCs. The chain uses TRBV20-1 and TRBJ1-2; D is unclear. The CDR3 reads CSARGGYGYTF. The CDR3 DNA follows: TGCAGTGCTAGAGGAGGGTATGGCTACACCTTC.